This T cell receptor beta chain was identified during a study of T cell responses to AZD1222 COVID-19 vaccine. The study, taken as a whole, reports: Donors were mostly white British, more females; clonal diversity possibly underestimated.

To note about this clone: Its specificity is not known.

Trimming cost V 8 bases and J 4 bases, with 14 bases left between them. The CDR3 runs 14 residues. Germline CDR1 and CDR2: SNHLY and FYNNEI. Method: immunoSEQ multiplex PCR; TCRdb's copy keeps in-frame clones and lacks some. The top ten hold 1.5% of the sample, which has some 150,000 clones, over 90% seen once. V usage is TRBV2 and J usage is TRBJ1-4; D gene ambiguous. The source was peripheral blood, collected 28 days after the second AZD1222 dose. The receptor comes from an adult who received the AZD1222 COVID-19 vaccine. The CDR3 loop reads CASRSGYLNEKLFF. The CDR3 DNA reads TGTGCCAGCCGGTCCGGCTACCTTAATGAAAAACTGTTTTTT.